A selection of T cell receptor beta chains follows, all from one sample in a study of memory CD4+ T cells and cytomegalovirus serostatus. Profiling relied on immunoSEQ multiplex PCR, and the TCRdb table lists in-frame clones only, not all of them. The sample includes tens of thousands of clones, around 76% of them seen just once. Material for sequencing was memory CD4+ T cells from blood. The receptors originated from an adult in good health and CMV-seronegative. Some clones in this sample may be carry-over from other donors' samples. Both conserved end residues are part of each CDR3. The order of the fields is clone size, V gene, J gene, D gene, CDR3 protein, CDR3 DNA. The D gene is left open where the match is weak. Some rows have no size entry. The others give once, few or many, or a class for an expanded clone.

abundance: NA
v_gene: TRBV19
j_gene: TRBJ2-5
d_gene: TRBD1
CDR3aa: CASSTPGQGGETQYF
CDR3nt: TGTGCCAGTAGTACGCCGGGACAGGGGGGAGAGACCCAGTACTTC

abundance: NA
v_gene: TRBV6-1
j_gene: TRBJ2-5
d_gene: TRBD2
CDR3aa: CASSGAGGLETQYF
CDR3nt: TGTGCCAGCAGTGGAGCGGGGGGGCTAGAGACCCAGTACTTC

abundance: NA
v_gene: TRBV6-5
j_gene: TRBJ2-7
d_gene: TRBD2
CDR3aa: CASSATTSGPYEQYF
CDR3nt: TGTGCCAGCAGTGCCACCACTAGCGGTCCCTACGAGCAGTACTTC

abundance: NA
v_gene: TRBV28
j_gene: TRBJ1-5
d_gene: TRBD1
CDR3aa: CASRPGQGSNQPQHF
CDR3nt: TGTGCCAGCAGACCGGGACAGGGAAGCAATCAGCCCCAGCATTTT

abundance: few
v_gene: TRBV7-9
j_gene: TRBJ1-2
d_gene: NA
CDR3aa: CASSPMGLYGYTF
CDR3nt: TGTGCCAGCAGTCCAATGGGGCTATATGGCTACACCTTC

abundance: NA
v_gene: TRBV5-4
j_gene: TRBJ1-2
d_gene: NA
CDR3aa: CASSLEAGRAHGYTF
CDR3nt: TGTGCCAGCAGCTTGGAAGCGGGCAGGGCTCATGGCTACACCTTC

abundance: once
v_gene: TRBV4-1
j_gene: TRBJ2-3
d_gene: TRBD1
CDR3aa: CASSRGQTSTDTQYF
CDR3nt: TGCGCCAGCAGCCGGGGACAGACTAGCACAGATACGCAGTATTTT

abundance: NA
v_gene: TRBV2
j_gene: TRBJ1-3
d_gene: NA
CDR3aa: CASTVDSSGNTIYF
CDR3nt: TGTGCCAGCACAGTGGACAGCTCTGGAAACACCATATATTTT

abundance: NA
v_gene: TRBV19
j_gene: TRBJ2-5
d_gene: TRBD1
CDR3aa: CASSVTGEETQYF
CDR3nt: TGTGCCAGTAGTGTTACAGGGGAAGAGACCCAGTACTTC

abundance: NA
v_gene: TRBV30
j_gene: TRBJ1-2
d_gene: NA
CDR3aa: CAWSVPADIYGYTF
CDR3nt: TGTGCCTGGAGTGTACCCGCAGATATCTATGGCTACACCTTC

abundance: NA
v_gene: TRBV6-5
j_gene: TRBJ1-4
d_gene: NA
CDR3aa: CASSYSGTKKLFF
CDR3nt: TGTGCCAGCAGTTATAGCGGGACGAAAAAACTGTTTTTT

abundance: NA
v_gene: TRBV6-5
j_gene: TRBJ1-6
d_gene: NA
CDR3aa: CASTQARGEGSPLHF
CDR3nt: TGTGCCAGCACCCAAGCCAGGGGCGAAGGTTCACCCCTCCACTTT

abundance: NA
v_gene: TRBV19
j_gene: TRBJ2-3
d_gene: TRBD2
CDR3aa: CASSTGLAADTQYF
CDR3nt: TGTGCCAGTAGTACTGGACTAGCGGCAGATACGCAGTATTTT

abundance: once
v_gene: TRBV5-5
j_gene: TRBJ2-3
d_gene: TRBD1
CDR3aa: CASSWTGGAETQYF
CDR3nt: TGTGCCAGCAGCTGGACAGGGGGCGCGGAAACGCAGTATTTT

abundance: NA
v_gene: TRBV29-1
j_gene: TRBJ2-1
d_gene: NA
CDR3aa: CSVENRDEQFF
CDR3nt: TGCAGCGTTGAAAACCGGGATGAGCAGTTCTTC

abundance: NA
v_gene: TRBV5-6
j_gene: TRBJ1-5
d_gene: NA
CDR3aa: CASSSGTWSNQPQHF
CDR3nt: TGTGCCAGCAGCTCAGGGACTTGGAGCAATCAGCCCCAGCATTTT

abundance: NA
v_gene: TRBV29-1
j_gene: TRBJ2-1
d_gene: NA
CDR3aa: CSAPGGGTGRYNEQFF
CDR3nt: TGCAGCGCCCCCGGGGGGGGGACAGGGAGGTACAATGAGCAGTTCTTC

abundance: once
v_gene: TRBV11-2
j_gene: TRBJ2-1
d_gene: NA
CDR3aa: CASSSPVWGSYNEQFF
CDR3nt: TGTGCCAGCAGCTCCCCTGTTTGGGGCTCCTACAATGAGCAGTTCTTC

abundance: NA
v_gene: TRBV27
j_gene: TRBJ2-6
d_gene: NA
CDR3aa: CASSLFAGPGANVLTF
CDR3nt: TGTGCCAGCAGTTTATTTGCGGGGCCAGGGGCCAACGTCCTGACTTTC

abundance: NA
v_gene: TRBV30
j_gene: TRBJ1-4
d_gene: TRBD1
CDR3aa: CAWGTGGEKLFF
CDR3nt: TGTGCCTGGGGGACAGGGGGAGAAAAACTGTTTTTT

abundance: NA
v_gene: TRBV11-3
j_gene: TRBJ2-3
d_gene: TRBD1
CDR3aa: CASSLVTGQGTDTQYF
CDR3nt: TGTGCCAGCAGCTTAGTAACCGGACAGGGCACAGATACGCAGTATTTT

abundance: once
v_gene: TRBV5-1
j_gene: TRBJ2-7
d_gene: TRBD2
CDR3aa: CASNGLAGGSSYEQYF
CDR3nt: TGCGCCAGCAACGGACTAGCGGGGGGGAGCTCCTACGAGCAGTACTTC

abundance: NA
v_gene: TRBV5-1
j_gene: TRBJ1-1
d_gene: NA
CDR3aa: CASSPGGTNTEAFF
CDR3nt: TGCGCCAGCAGCCCAGGCGGTACTAACACTGAAGCTTTCTTT

abundance: NA
v_gene: TRBV5-1
j_gene: TRBJ1-2
d_gene: NA
CDR3aa: CASSQPEQGGYGYTF
CDR3nt: TGCGCCAGCAGCCAGCCGGAGCAGGGAGGATATGGCTACACCTTC

abundance: once
v_gene: TRBV30
j_gene: TRBJ2-5
d_gene: NA
CDR3aa: CAWSPWVEGETQYF
CDR3nt: TGTGCCTGGAGTCCCTGGGTGGAGGGAGAGACCCAGTACTTC

abundance: NA
v_gene: TRBV6-6
j_gene: TRBJ2-2
d_gene: NA
CDR3aa: CASSWIDSGELFF
CDR3nt: TGTGCCAGCAGTTGGATTGACAGCGGGGAGCTGTTTTTT

abundance: NA
v_gene: TRBV6-5
j_gene: TRBJ2-1
d_gene: NA
CDR3aa: CASSSRGRLREQFF
CDR3nt: TGTGCCAGCAGTTCTAGGGGGAGGCTTAGAGAGCAGTTCTTC

abundance: NA
v_gene: TRBV4-2
j_gene: TRBJ2-2
d_gene: TRBD2
CDR3aa: CASSLAGGRDTGELFF
CDR3nt: TGTGCCAGCAGCCTCGCGGGGGGCCGGGACACCGGGGAGCTGTTTTTT

abundance: once
v_gene: TRBV7-9
j_gene: TRBJ1-2
d_gene: NA
CDR3aa: CASSFRFDRGLYGYTF
CDR3nt: TGTGCCAGCAGCTTCCGTTTTGACCGAGGACTCTATGGCTACACCTTC

abundance: few
v_gene: TRBV19
j_gene: TRBJ1-3
d_gene: NA
CDR3aa: CASSISALSGNTIYF
CDR3nt: TGTGCCAGTAGTATCTCCGCTTTATCTGGAAACACCATATATTTT

abundance: NA
v_gene: TRBV5-1
j_gene: TRBJ2-5
d_gene: NA
CDR3aa: CASSLSAGAQYQETQYF
CDR3nt: TGCGCCAGCAGCTTAAGCGCAGGGGCCCAGTACCAAGAGACCCAGTACTTC

abundance: NA
v_gene: TRBV11-2
j_gene: TRBJ1-1
d_gene: TRBD1
CDR3aa: CASSPDRGRWTEAFF
CDR3nt: TGTGCCAGCAGCCCGGACAGGGGGAGGTGGACTGAAGCTTTCTTT